The present T cell receptor beta chain was sequenced within a study of T cell responses to AZD1222 COVID-19 vaccine. Study overall: Analysis merged second doses at about 4 or about 12 weeks.

Germline V gene data show CDR1 as GTSNPN and CDR2 as SVGIG (reference sequence). The ends lost 6 bases at V and 5 bases at J; junction bases unmatched: 13. This CDR3 contains 14 residues. A note on this clone: Its target is unknown.

Whole-study results and caveats: Seropositivity was recorded at baseline in only six AZD1222 recipients. White British donors predominated, females outnumbered males, and clonal diversity was possibly underestimated. The reported proportion of spike-specific TCRs targeting unmutated variant regions was nearly half.

The protocol was immunoSEQ multiplex PCR, while the TCRdb copy is restricted to in-frame clones and leaves out a portion. This sample has about 130,000 clones; 94% occur once, and the top ten carry around 6.6%. The receptor comes from an adult in good health. Sequencing used peripheral blood, obtained on day 0 of AZD1222 vaccination. The V call is TRBV30, the J call TRBJ2-7, with TRBD2 matching 7 bases. The CDR3 coding sequence is TGTGCCTGTGAGAGGCTAGCGGTTGGGGACGAGCAGTACTTC. Residues: CACERLAVGDEQYF.